This passage covers 2 T cell receptor beta chains from one sample sequenced in a study of T cells of healthy individuals. TCRdb processed the 5' RACE reads anew with MiXCR; each CDR3 protein has one entry. Of around 80,000 distinct CDR3 sequences detected, more than 4.5% appear once; the ten largest clones hold roughly 7.5%. These receptors all stem from a female donor in good health.

In this sample, this clonotype turned up many times. V is TRBV5-1 and J is TRBJ2-2; 7 positions match TRBD1. V was pared by 2 bases and J by 0 bases, with 1 base of the junction left unmatched. CDR3 length: 15 amino acids. Germline-derived CDR1 and CDR2 are SGHRS and YFSETQ. The CDR3 DNA follows: TGCGCCAGCAGCTTCGGGACAGCGAACACCGGGGAGCTGTTTTTT. This codes for CASSFGTANTGELFF.

This rearrangement joins TRBV5-5 to TRBJ1-1; a weak D match, TRBD1 (5 bases). Trimming left V 1 base short and J 7 bases short, with 14 bases between. This CDR3 contains 14 residues. The germline V gene has CDR1 SGHKS and CDR2 YYEKEE (reference sequence). The CDR3 DNA is TGTGCCAGCAGCTTGCAAGGGGCTGGGGGTGAAGCTTTCTTT. It codes for CASSLQGAGGEAFF. Drawing the rest from reference TRBV5-5 and TRBJ1-1, the complete variable domain is DAGVTQSPTHLIKTRGQQVTLRCSPISGHKSVSWYQQVLGQGPQFIFQYYEKEERGRGNFPDRFSARQFPNYSSELNVNALLLGDSALYLCASSLQGAGGEAFFGQGTRLTVV.